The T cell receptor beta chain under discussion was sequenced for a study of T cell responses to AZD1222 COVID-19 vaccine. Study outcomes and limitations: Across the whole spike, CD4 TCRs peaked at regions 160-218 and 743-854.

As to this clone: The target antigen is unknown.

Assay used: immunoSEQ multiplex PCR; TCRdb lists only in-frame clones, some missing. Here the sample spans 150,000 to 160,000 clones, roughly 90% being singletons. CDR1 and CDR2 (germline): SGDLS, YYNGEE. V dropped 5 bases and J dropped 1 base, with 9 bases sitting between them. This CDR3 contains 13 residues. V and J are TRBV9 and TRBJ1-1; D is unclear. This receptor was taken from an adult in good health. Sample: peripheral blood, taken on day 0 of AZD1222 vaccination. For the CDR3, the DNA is TGTGCCAGCAGTAAGCAGCGGAACACTGAAGCTTTCTTT. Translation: CASSKQRNTEAFF.